One sample yielded the 28 T cell receptor beta chains listed below, sequenced in a study of blood T cell repertoires in COVID-19. Profiled with immunoSEQ multiplex PCR; TCRdb holds only in-frame clones, not every one. The data contain 50,000 to 65,000 clones, around 85% of them seen just once; the ten biggest clones take up approximately 15%. Sequences were obtained from peripheral blood. The receptor set was obtained from a human donor in a cohort sampled during active COVID-19.

The CDR3 DNA follows: TGTGCCAGCAGCTTGGAGGGGTCGCCCCAGCATTTT. Translation gives CASSLEGSPQHF. The chain recombines TRBV5-6 with TRBJ1-5; D is perhaps TRBD1 (5 bases). V lost 0 bases and J 9 bases, leaving 7 bases between the germline ends. CDR3 size: 12 residues. Per the germline V gene, CDR1 is SGHDT and CDR2 is YYEEEE.

This clone was observed once. The chain combines TRBV19 with TRBJ1-6; possibly TRBD1 for D (6 bases). Between the trimmed V and J ends, which lost 0 bases and 7 bases, there was a span of 16 bases. Germline V gene data show CDR1 as LNHDA and CDR2 as SQIVND (reference sequence). The CDR3 runs 17 residues. DNA for the CDR3: TGTGCCAGTAGTATAGATCAAGCAGGGGCAACCAATTCACCCCTCCACTTT. Translation: CASSIDQAGATNSPLHF.

The chain is built from TRBV2 and TRBJ2-3, with D unclear. Trimming took off 4 bases at V and 3 bases at J, with 11 bases between the two ends. The germline CDR1 and CDR2 sequences are SNHLY and FYNNEI. This CDR3 comprises 14 residues. CDR3 sequence: CASSVVIRTDTQYF. In nucleotides, the CDR3 is TGTGCCAGCAGTGTTGTTATCCGGACAGATACGCAGTATTTT.

The chain joins TRBV7-6 to TRBJ2-2; 9 bases match TRBD2. V trimming: 1 base; J trimming: 7 bases; junction bases outside the gene matches: 7. The CDR3 has 16 residues. The germline V gene encodes CDR1 SGHVS and CDR2 FNYEAQ. CDR3 sequence reads: CASSLELAGLGGELFF. CDR3 DNA: TGTGCCAGCAGCTTAGAACTAGCGGGTCTGGGCGGGGAGCTGTTTTTT. The full variable domain, completed using reference TRBV7-6 and TRBJ2-2, is GAGVSQSPRYKVTKRGQDVALRCDPISGHVSLYWYRQALGQGPEFLTYFNYEAQQDKSGLPNDRFSAERPEGSISTLTIQRTEQRDSAMYRCASSLELAGLGGELFFGEGSRLTVL.

V usage is TRBV18 and J usage is TRBJ1-5; D is undetermined. The ends were cut back, 3 bases at V and 0 bases at J, with 9 bases in the middle. The germline V gene has CDR1 KGHSH and CDR2 LQKENI. This CDR3 has 15 amino acids. As DNA, the CDR3 is TGTGCCAGCTCACCGAGCACAGTTAGCAATCAGCCCCAGCATTTT. Its protein is CASSPSTVSNQPQHF.

V usage is TRBV5-4 and J usage is TRBJ2-1; no definite D call. The germline V gene encodes CDR1 SGHNT and CDR2 YYREEE (reference sequence). The CDR3 runs 15 residues. V was shortened by 4 bases and J by 4 bases, with 15 bases between the two germline ends. Written as DNA, the CDR3 is TGTGCCAGCAGCCCTGCCGTGACGGGTTACAATGAGCAGTTCTTC. Translation: CASSPAVTGYNEQFF.

A single count supports this clone. The CDR3 spells CASSLKAGNSYNEQFF. The CDR3 DNA reads as TGTGCCAGCAGCTTAAAGGCGGGGAACTCCTACAATGAGCAGTTCTTC. V and J are TRBV7-9 and TRBJ2-1; tentatively, D is TRBD2 (6 bases). The CDR3 totals 16 residues. Trimming pared 2 bases from V and 0 bases from J, leaving 11 bases between. Germline lookup yields CDR1 SEHNR and CDR2 FQNEAQ (reference sequence).

The chain joins TRBV18 to TRBJ1-6; TRBD1 might be the D (6 bases). This CDR3 has 13 amino acids. The V gene's germline CDR1 is KGHSH and CDR2 LQKENI. V was pared by 5 bases and J by 10 bases, with 12 bases between. CDR3 bases: TGTGCCAGCTCAATACCAGGGGAGTCACCCCTCCACTTT. Translated, it gives CASSIPGESPLHF.

The chain carries TRBV19 and TRBJ2-2; 9 bases are shared with TRBD2. This CDR3 has 17 amino acids. The J segment lost 1 base and the V segment lost 7 bases, leaving 10 bases of the junction unmatched. The germline V gene has CDR1 LNHDA and CDR2 SQIVND (reference sequence). The CDR3 protein is CASTTIRLAENTGELFF. CDR3 nucleotides: TGTGCCAGTACTACTATACGACTAGCGGAGAACACCGGGGAGCTGTTTTTT.

The chain combines TRBV10-3 with TRBJ2-7; 9 bases agree with TRBD1. V was pared by 10 bases and J by 0 bases, with 10 bases of the junction left unmatched. This CDR3 is built from 15 residues. CDR1 is ENHRY, CDR2 SYGVKD, per germline. The CDR3 DNA is TGTGCCACCCGGGACAGGGAAATTGTCTCCTACGAGCAGTACTTC. Its protein is CATRDREIVSYEQYF.

The CDR3, as DNA: TGTGCCAGCAGTGAAACCCACTGGCGGGGCACTGAAGCTTTCTTT. It specifies CASSETHWRGTEAFF. The chain joins TRBV6-1 to TRBJ1-1, with D unclear. Germline loops: CDR1 MNHNS, CDR2 SASEGT. V lost 2 bases and J 4 bases, leaving 14 bases between the germline ends. The CDR3 runs to 15 residues.

The J gene is TRBJ2-1, the V gene TRBV6-4; the match to TRBD1 covers 10 bases. The CDR3 contains 13 residues. J was trimmed by 9 bases and V by 3 bases; bases with no gene match: 2. Germline V gene sequence: CDR1 MRHNA, CDR2 SNTAGT. As DNA, the CDR3 is TGTGCCAGCAGTGATGGGGACAGGGGTGAGCAGTTCTTC. As protein: CASSDGDRGEQFF.

The V call is TRBV5-4, the J call TRBJ1-2; a possible D gene is TRBD1 (6 bases). This CDR3 region has 15 residues. The ends were cut back, 0 bases at V and 3 bases at J, with 12 bases in the middle. The germline V gene encodes CDR1 SGHNT and CDR2 YYREEE (reference sequence). CDR3 in amino acids: CASSLGVDSDYGYTF. CDR3 DNA: TGTGCCAGCAGCTTGGGTGTGGACAGCGACTATGGCTACACCTTC.

The chain employs TRBV5-4 and TRBJ2-5; 8 nucleotides match TRBD2. V was clipped by 4 bases and J by 2 bases; unmatched bases: 4. CDR3 length: 14 residues. The germline CDR1 and CDR2 sequences are SGHNT and YYREEE (reference sequence). This chain's CDR3 is CASSVSGTQETQYF. CDR3 nucleotides: TGTGCCAGCAGCGTTAGCGGGACACAAGAGACCCAGTACTTC.

The gene calls are TRBV18 and TRBJ2-3; TRBD2 aligns across 12 bases. Germline V lookup: CDR1 KGHSH, CDR2 LQKENI. This CDR3 has 18 amino acids. The trim removed 3 bases at V and 2 bases at J, leaving 9 bases unmatched. The chain's CDR3 is CASSPRLAGGRVTDTQYF. The CDR3 region has the DNA TGTGCCAGCTCACCGCGGCTAGCGGGAGGGAGAGTCACAGATACGCAGTATTTT.

The V and J genes are TRBV2 and TRBJ1-5; D is ambiguous. The germline V gene has CDR1 SNHLY and CDR2 FYNNEI. Trimming shortened V by 7 bases and J by 2 bases, and 15 bases separated the two germline ends. The length of the CDR3 is 15 residues. The CDR3 DNA sequence: TGTGCCAGCAAGTCCGACCAGCTAGGCAATCAGCCCCAGCATTTT. Amino acid sequence: CASKSDQLGNQPQHF.

J is TRBJ1-2 and V is TRBV2, with 10 bases aligning to TRBD1. V shed 3 bases, J shed 4 bases, and the junction held 8 bases outside the gene matches. The CDR3 is 16 amino acids. Germline V gene lookup returns CDR1 SNHLY and CDR2 FYNNEI. As DNA, the CDR3 is TGTGCCAGCAGTGAGGTTGGGACAGGGGTTGGCTATGGCTACACCTTC. This translates into CASSEVGTGVGYGYTF.

The rearrangement links TRBV25-1 to TRBJ2-5; TRBD1 agrees at 8 bases. Looked up from germline, CDR1 is MGHDK and CDR2 is SYGVNS. The CDR3 contains 14 residues. V was pared by 6 bases and J by 5 bases, with 8 bases of the junction left unmatched. For the CDR3, the DNA is TGTGCCAGCAGCCTATCAGGGGGCGGGGAGACCCAGTACTTC. This translates into CASSLSGGGETQYF.

This chain links TRBV10-3 with TRBJ1-4; D gene unclear. Germline lookup yields CDR1 ENHRY and CDR2 SYGVKD. This CDR3 has 15 amino acids. The ends were cut back, 0 bases at V and 0 bases at J, with 5 bases in the middle. CDR3 bases: TGTGCCATCAGTGAGTCCGGGACAACTAATGAAAAACTGTTTTTT. Amino acids: CAISESGTTNEKLFF.

V and J are TRBV9 and TRBJ1-2; weak D call: TRBD1 (5 bases). Germline CDR1 SGDLS, CDR2 YYNGEE. The CDR3 covers 14 residues. Trimming took 0 bases from V and 4 from J, leaving 10 bases between them. In DNA, the CDR3 is TGTGCCAGCAGCGTAGAATCGGGGGGCTATGGCTACACCTTC. This sequence encodes CASSVESGGYGYTF.

The rearrangement uses TRBV19 and TRBJ1-1, with 9 bases matching TRBD1. The CDR3 has 15 amino acids. Germline CDR1 reads LNHDA; CDR2 reads SQIVND (reference sequence). V shed 5 bases and J 1 base; nucleotides not matched to a gene: 5. CDR3 protein: CASSQGGQGNTEAFF. CDR3 coding DNA: TGTGCCAGTAGTCAAGGGGGACAGGGGAACACTGAAGCTTTCTTT.

The chain carries TRBV7-2 and TRBJ2-7; possibly TRBD2 for D (6 bases). V was pared by 0 bases and J by 4 bases, with 10 bases between. Germline CDR1 reads SGHTA; CDR2 reads FQGNSA. The CDR3 is 14 residues long. CDR3 coding DNA: TGTGCCAGCAGCTTAGCGGGGGGAATTTACGAGCAGTACTTC. Its protein product is CASSLAGGIYEQYF.

This chain connects TRBV5-5 to TRBJ1-5, with D maybe TRBD1 (6 bases). The length of the CDR3 is 16 residues. Germline V gene lookup returns CDR1 SGHKS and CDR2 YYEKEE (reference sequence). V was shortened by 1 base and J by 1 base, with 12 bases between the two germline ends. CDR3 protein: CASSLTGQGSNQPQHF. The CDR3 coding sequence is TGTGCCAGCAGCTTGACGGGCCAGGGGAGCAATCAGCCCCAGCATTTT.

This clone was recorded once. The rearrangement uses TRBV3-1 (or the pseudogene TRBV3-2) and TRBJ2-1; 14 bases fit TRBD2. J was trimmed by 7 bases and V by 8 bases; bases with no gene match: 1. Germline CDR1 and CDR2: LGHDT and YNNKEL (reference sequence). The CDR3 runs 13 residues. The CDR3 loop is CASGLAGGNEQFF. CDR3 coding DNA: TGTGCCAGCGGACTAGCGGGAGGAAATGAGCAGTTCTTC.

This clone was seen once. The chain has TRBV12-3 or TRBV12-4 and TRBJ2-5; D uncertain. This CDR3 is 13 amino acids long. Between the trimmed V and J ends, which lost 2 bases and 7 bases, there was a span of 11 bases. The DNA for the CDR3 is TGTGCCAGCAGTTTAAGTGCACCCGGGACCCAGTACTTC. Its protein product is CASSLSAPGTQYF.

The V and J genes are TRBV9 and TRBJ1-1; D not certain. The CDR3 loop spans 14 amino acids. With 0 bases removed from V and 2 bases from J, the gap between germline ends came to 8 bases. Germline lookup yields CDR1 SGDLS and CDR2 YYNGEE. CDR3 nucleotides: TGTGCCAGCAGCGTAGATCCCAGAAACACTGAAGCTTTCTTT. Translated, it gives CASSVDPRNTEAFF.

The rearrangement uses TRBV12-3 or TRBV12-4 and TRBJ1-1, with D possibly matching TRBD1 (5 bases). The CDR3 has 13 residues. The V gene lost 7 bases and the J gene lost 2 bases, with 11 bases spanning the gap. CDR3 nucleotide sequence: TGTGCCAGCACCCTGACAGCTAACACTGAAGCTTTCTTT. Its translation is CASTLTANTEAFF.

The chain joins TRBV3-1 (or the pseudogene TRBV3-2) to TRBJ2-2, with TRBD2 as a possible D gene (6 bases). CDR1 is LGHDT and CDR2 is YNNKEL in the germline V gene (reference sequence). V lost 1 base and J lost 6, with 15 bases in between. The CDR3 sequence is 16 residues long. CDR3 in amino acids: CASSQAGSLASGELFF. CDR3 coding DNA: TGTGCCAGCAGCCAAGCGGGGTCTCTAGCGTCCGGGGAGCTGTTTTTT.